These 16 T cell receptor beta chains were sequenced from one sample in a study of graft-versus-host responses after intestinal transplantation. The protocol was immunoSEQ multiplex PCR, while the TCRdb copy is restricted to in-frame clones and leaves out a portion. The sample contains around 43,000 clones, roughly nine tenths of which appear only once. The sample here was PBMCs, taken 524 days after transplant. These receptors all come from a human patient who received an intestinal transplant, so some T cells may come from the graft donor.

The rearrangement links TRBV5-4 to TRBJ2-5; the D call may be TRBD1 or TRBD2 (5 bases each). Per the germline V gene, CDR1 is SGHNT and CDR2 is YYREEE (reference sequence). The CDR3 loop spans 14 amino acids. Trimming removed 3 bases from V and 5 bases from J, with 14 bases in between. The CDR3 region is CASSWDPLGETQYF. DNA of the CDR3: TGTGCCAGCAGCTGGGACCCGTTAGGGGAGACCCAGTACTTC.

This chain uses TRBV7-9 with TRBJ1-2; D is perhaps TRBD1 (5 bases). The CDR3 extends over 12 amino acids. V was pared by 5 bases and J by 6 bases, with 10 bases between. The germline V gene encodes CDR1 SEHNR and CDR2 FQNEAQ (reference sequence). The CDR3 DNA sequence: TGTGCCAGCAGCCTAGGGGTAAATGGCTACACCTTC. The encoded protein is CASSLGVNGYTF.

V and J are TRBV19 and TRBJ1-2; the match to TRBD1 covers 7 bases. V shed 3 bases and J 2 bases; nucleotides not matched to a gene: 6. Germline loops: CDR1 LNHDA, CDR2 SQIVND (reference sequence). This CDR3 comprises 15 residues. CDR3 bases: TGTGCCAGTAGTATTGAGGGGGCAGTGAACTATGGCTACACCTTC. It codes for CASSIEGAVNYGYTF.

V and J are TRBV29-1 and TRBJ2-7, with a weak D call TRBD2 (7 bases). CDR3 size: 15 residues. Germline V gives CDR1 SQVTM, CDR2 ANQGSEA. The ends were cut back, 6 bases at V and 4 bases at J, with 22 bases in the middle. The CDR3 protein is CSVLGPGGGGYEQYF. CDR3 bases: TGCAGCGTCCTTGGCCCGGGAGGAGGGGGTTACGAGCAGTACTTC.

The chain's CDR3 is CASSSGPADEQFF. The CDR3 nucleotides read TGTGCCAGCAGTTCGGGCCCTGCCGATGAGCAGTTCTTC. The chain has TRBV28 and TRBJ2-1; D is undetermined. Between the trimmed V and J ends, which lost 4 bases and 8 bases, there was a span of 12 bases. The CDR3 contains 13 residues. CDR1 and CDR2 from the germline V gene are MDHEN and SYDVKM.

This clone appeared a single time. The genes are TRBV28 and TRBJ2-5; D not certain. The DNA end is more similar to TRBJ2-7, so the J call may be wrong. Germline assignment: CDR1 MDHEN and CDR2 SYDVKM. CDR3 length equals 14 residues. The CDR3 DNA reads as TGTGCCAGCAGTTTACCTTCAGATTTTTACGAGCAGTACTTC. It is translated as CASSLPSDFYEQYF.

V usage is TRBV7-2 and J usage is TRBJ1-5; tentative D call: TRBD1 (6 bases). V lost 4 bases and J 2 bases, leaving 12 bases between the germline ends. The CDR3 covers 15 residues. Germline V gives CDR1 SGHTA, CDR2 FQGNSA. CDR3 sequence: CASSSGARGNQPQHF. Written as DNA, the CDR3 is TGTGCCAGCAGCTCGGGGGCGCGAGGCAATCAGCCCCAGCATTTT.

CDR3 in DNA: TGTGCCAGCAGCCGCGACAGCTTCCGAGAAACAGATACGCAGTATTTT. Protein sequence: CASSRDSFRETDTQYF. The chain uses TRBV28 and TRBJ2-3; TRBD1 might be the D (5 bases). The CDR3 consists of 16 residues. Germline values: CDR1 MDHEN, CDR2 SYDVKM. V dropped 6 bases and J dropped 3 bases, with 19 bases sitting between them.

This clone was seen once. J is TRBJ2-7 and V is TRBV4-2; D perhaps matches TRBD2 (6 bases). This CDR3 has 16 amino acids. V was shortened by 0 bases and J by 3 bases, with 15 bases between the two germline ends. Per germline, CDR1 LGHNA and CDR2 YNFKEQ. This CDR3 reads CASSQEEGSAGYEQYF. The CDR3 bases are TGTGCCAGCAGCCAAGAAGAAGGATCAGCGGGCTACGAGCAGTACTTC.

The genes are TRBV7-9 and TRBJ1-1; the match to TRBD1 covers 9 bases. J lost 5 bases, V lost 5 bases, and 6 bases had no gene match. This CDR3 has 14 residues. From germline, CDR1 is SEHNR and CDR2 FQNEAQ (reference sequence). The CDR3 DNA reads as TGTGCCAGCAGCGTTGGGACAGGGTGGACTGAAGCTTTCTTT. Amino acids: CASSVGTGWTEAFF.

The chain couples TRBV5-6 to TRBJ2-3; 12 bases are shared with TRBD2. J lost 0 bases, V lost 3 bases, and 2 bases had no gene match. The germline CDR1 and CDR2 sequences are SGHDT and YYEEEE. This CDR3 comprises 16 residues. In DNA form, the CDR3 reads TGTGCCAGCAGCTGGGGGACTAGCGGGAGCACAGATACGCAGTATTTT. Translating it yields CASSWGTSGSTDTQYF. The full variable domain, in which reference TRBV5-6 and TRBJ2-3 provide the parts outside the CDR3, is DAGVTQSPTHLIKTRGQQVTLRCSPKSGHDTVSWYQQALGQGPQFIFQYYEEEERQRGNFPDRFSGHQFPNYSSELNVNALLLGDSALYLCASSWGTSGSTDTQYFGPGTRLTVL.

The rearrangement joins TRBV5-1 to TRBJ2-7; D is tentatively TRBD1 or TRBD2 (5 bases each). The germline V gene encodes CDR1 SGHRS and CDR2 YFSETQ. The V gene lost 7 bases and the J gene lost 2 bases, with 13 bases spanning the gap. The CDR3 has 13 residues. The CDR3 DNA reads TGCGCCAGCGGGAACCGGGACCCCTACGAGCAGTACTTC. Its protein is CASGNRDPYEQYF.

The chain combines TRBV19 with TRBJ2-1; D not certain. The CDR3 is 13 amino acids. Trimming cost V 10 bases and J 0 bases, with 10 bases left between them. Germline CDR1 reads LNHDA; CDR2 reads SQIVND (reference sequence). The CDR3 sequence is CATRAFSYNEQFF. In DNA form, the CDR3 reads TGTGCCACTCGGGCTTTCTCCTACAATGAGCAGTTCTTC.

The genes are TRBV10-1 and TRBJ1-1; no reliable D call. The CDR3 spans 14 residues. The germline gives CDR1 WNHNN, CDR2 SYGVQD (reference sequence). Trimming took off 4 bases at V and 1 base at J, with 10 bases between the two ends. The CDR3 DNA reads TGCGCCAGCAGTGTGGTGCTTGGGAACACTGAAGCTTTCTTT. Protein: CASSVVLGNTEAFF.

This clone appeared a single time. The chain couples TRBV19 to TRBJ2-1; possibly TRBD1 for D (6 bases). Germline CDR1 and CDR2: LNHDA and SQIVND (reference sequence). Trimming shortened V by 1 base and J by 2 bases, and 9 bases separated the two germline ends. The length of the CDR3 is 15 residues. DNA of the CDR3: TGTGCCAGTAGTATAGCCCAGGGGCCCTACAATGAGCAGTTCTTC. It encodes CASSIAQGPYNEQFF.

The rearrangement links TRBV4-3 to TRBJ1-2; a possible D gene is TRBD1 (6 bases). Germline V gives CDR1 LGHNA, CDR2 YSLEER. The CDR3 loop spans 15 amino acids. The V end lost 1 base, the J end lost 2 bases, and 11 bases lay between the germline ends. CDR3 bases: TGCGCCAGCAGCCAAGGGGGGCAGGGGAACTATGGCTACACCTTC. Encoded protein: CASSQGGQGNYGYTF.